The following is a T cell receptor beta chain sequence with its context. As yet, its antigen is unknown. Lactation, pregnancy, other autoimmune disease or uncontrolled infection led to exclusion of patients. PBMCs came from about 10 ml fresh peripheral blood. These data are taken from a study of T cells in Graves' hyperthyroidism and ophthalmopathy. Authors of the study amplified TCR beta CDR3 regions from RNA transcripts. HTBI primers drove first-round RT-PCR of the TCR CDR3. TCRdb analysed the multiplex PCR reads with MiXCR anew, one entry per CDR3 protein. The data hold hundreds of thousands of distinct CDR3 sequences, with around 13% observed a single time. With 0 bases removed from V and 5 bases from J, the gap between germline ends came to 7 bases. The CDR3 is 14 amino acids. Germline V CDR1 and CDR2: KGHDR, SFDVKD. The study's findings and limits: In simple terms, a model built on 13 V-J features told ophthalmopathy apart from stable hyperthyroidism. Blood samples included most of the expanded thyroid clonotypes exceeding 0.001.

The genes are TRBV24-1 and TRBJ2-1; no clear D. Sequenced input: blood. The clonotype originates from a woman aged 25-40 years with Graves' hyperthyroidism that later progressed to Graves' ophthalmopathy. The DNA for the CDR3 is TGTGCCACCAGTGATTTGGTGGGCGACAATGAGCAGTTCTTC. Translated: CATSDLVGDNEQFF.